The 12 T cell receptor beta chains in this list originate from one sample, sequenced in a study of T-cell memory formation after mild COVID-19. TCRdb ran MiXCR on the 5' RACE reads and lists one entry per CDR3 protein. The sample comprises 200,000 to 300,000 distinct CDR3 sequences, about a sixth of which are singletons, and roughly 21% rests with the top ten. Sequenced material: PBMCs or a T cell subset sorted from them (not recorded which). The receptors shown here come from a man between 18 and 35 years old who had mild COVID-19 (a few samples of this study predate the infection). Cell type and time point are not known.

This clonotype has a handful of counts. The chain is built from TRBV29-1 and TRBJ1-1; D is undetermined. This CDR3 has 15 residues. Trimming removed 6 bases at V and 1 base at J, with 18 bases between. The germline CDR1 and CDR2 sequences are SQVTM and ANQGSEA. The CDR3 sequence: CSVDPGSPANTEAFF. The CDR3 nucleotides are TGCAGCGTAGACCCGGGAAGTCCGGCGAACACTGAAGCTTTCTTT.

This clonotype was counted many times. The V gene is TRBV12-3 or TRBV12-4, the J gene TRBJ2-2; D is uncertain. V was pared by 10 bases and J by 0 bases, with 9 bases between. The CDR3 contains 13 residues. The CDR3 spells CANQDSNTGELFF. CDR3 in DNA: TGTGCCAACCAAGACTCGAACACCGGGGAGCTGTTTTTT.

The J gene is TRBJ2-1, the V gene TRBV19; the D gene could be TRBD1 or TRBD2 (5 bases each). This CDR3 comprises 17 residues. The V and J ends lost 5 bases and 0 bases respectively, with 17 bases between them. CDR1 and CDR2 from the germline V gene are LNHDA and SQIVND (reference sequence). The CDR3 here is CASSWVRGPSSYNEQFF. The CDR3 DNA reads as TGTGCCAGTAGTTGGGTGAGGGGACCGAGCTCCTACAATGAGCAGTTCTTC.

Only a few counts were recorded for this clonotype. This chain joins TRBV5-6 and TRBJ2-7; no clear D. The CDR3 length is 12 residues. Trimming stripped 3 bases from V and 2 bases from J, with 6 bases between. Germline CDR1 reads SGHDT; CDR2 reads YYEEEE. The chain's CDR3 is CASSYSAYEQYF. In nucleotides, the CDR3 is TGTGCCAGCAGCTACAGCGCCTACGAGCAGTACTTC.

The CDR3 DNA sequence: TGTGCCAGTAGTAGGACTAGCGTTCTCTACAATGAGCAGTTCTTC. It yields the protein CASSRTSVLYNEQFF. The rearrangement joins TRBV19 to TRBJ2-1, with TRBD2 identical over 9 bases. V shed 4 bases and J 3 bases; nucleotides not matched to a gene: 4. CDR3 size: 15 residues. Germline V gene data show CDR1 as LNHDA and CDR2 as SQIVND (reference sequence).

This clonotype was recorded a few times. V usage is TRBV20-1 and J usage is TRBJ1-3; no firm D call. This CDR3 region has 13 residues. Trimming left V 8 bases short and J 4 bases short, with 15 bases between. Germline assignment: CDR1 DFQATT and CDR2 SNEGSKA (reference sequence). The CDR3 spells CSSRQNPGNTIYF. In DNA, the CDR3 is TGCAGTTCCCGGCAGAATCCAGGAAACACCATATATTTT.

The sample holds a few counts of this clonotype. This chain uses TRBV20-1 with TRBJ2-3; 7 bases match TRBD2. Per germline, CDR1 DFQATT and CDR2 SNEGSKA (reference sequence). The CDR3 is made up of 14 amino acids. Trimming removed 3 bases from V and 6 bases from J; junction bases left unmatched: 9. CDR3 amino acids: CSARMRGSGDTQYF. DNA for the CDR3: TGCAGTGCTAGGATGCGGGGGTCAGGGGATACGCAGTATTTT.

This clonotype was counted a few times. The J gene is TRBJ2-1, the V gene TRBV9; the D gene is possibly TRBD2 (6 bases). The CDR3 totals 16 residues. Germline V CDR1 and CDR2: SGDLS, YYNGEE. V was cut by 3 bases and J by 5 bases, with 18 bases left in between. The CDR3 region has the DNA TGTGCCAGCAGCGCCCCTCTACGCGGGGTCGACAATGAGCAGTTCTTC. Residues: CASSAPLRGVDNEQFF.

The gene calls are TRBV7-9 and TRBJ2-5; D is uncertain. V lost 2 bases, J lost 4 bases, and 8 bases lay in between. This CDR3 spans 13 amino acids. Looked up from germline, CDR1 is SEHNR and CDR2 is FQNEAQ (reference sequence). CDR3 sequence (DNA): TGTGCCAGCAGCTTACAAACTCGAGAGACCCAGTACTTC. It codes for CASSLQTRETQYF.

In its sample, this clonotype was seen a few times. In nucleotides, the CDR3 is TGTGCCAGCAGGGGGGGACAGAATGAAAAACTGTTTTTT. Its translation: CASRGGQNEKLFF. This sequence joins TRBV28 and TRBJ1-4; 7 positions agree with TRBD1. This CDR3 contains 13 residues. The germline V gene has CDR1 MDHEN and CDR2 SYDVKM. V gave up 6 bases and J gave up 5 bases; unmatched junction bases: 3.

In this sample, this clonotype turned up many times. This chain uses TRBV27 with TRBJ2-7; D perhaps matches TRBD2 (6 bases). CDR3 length: 15 amino acids. The germline V and J ends were trimmed by 3 bases and 1 base, with 13 bases remaining between them. Looked up from germline, CDR1 is MNHEY and CDR2 is SMNVEV (reference sequence). CDR3 sequence (DNA): TGTGCCAGCAGTTTTAAGGCCGGGGGATCCTACGAGCAGTACGTC. It is translated as CASSFKAGGSYEQYV.

The chain employs TRBV18 and TRBJ2-7, with 7 bases aligning to TRBD2. J was trimmed by 1 base and V by 2 bases; bases with no gene match: 14. Germline V gene data show CDR1 as KGHSH and CDR2 as LQKENI. The CDR3 length is 18 residues. CDR3 sequence reads: CASSPRAVGRGDSYEQYV. CDR3 sequence (DNA): TGTGCCAGCTCACCAAGGGCTGTCGGTCGGGGGGATTCCTACGAGCAGTACGTC.